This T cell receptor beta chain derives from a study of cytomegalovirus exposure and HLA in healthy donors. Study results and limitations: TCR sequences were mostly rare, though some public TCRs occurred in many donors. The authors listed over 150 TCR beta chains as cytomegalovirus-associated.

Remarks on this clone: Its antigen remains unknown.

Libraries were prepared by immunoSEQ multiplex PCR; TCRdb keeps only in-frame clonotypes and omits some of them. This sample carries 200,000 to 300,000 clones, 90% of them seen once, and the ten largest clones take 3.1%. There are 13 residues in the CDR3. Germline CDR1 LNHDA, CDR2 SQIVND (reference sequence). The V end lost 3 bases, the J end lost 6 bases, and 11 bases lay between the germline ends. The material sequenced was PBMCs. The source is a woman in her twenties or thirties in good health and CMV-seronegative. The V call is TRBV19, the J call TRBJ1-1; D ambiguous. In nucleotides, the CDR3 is TGTGCCAGTAGTATTGGGAGGGCAGCTGAAGCTTTCTTT. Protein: CASSIGRAAEAFF.